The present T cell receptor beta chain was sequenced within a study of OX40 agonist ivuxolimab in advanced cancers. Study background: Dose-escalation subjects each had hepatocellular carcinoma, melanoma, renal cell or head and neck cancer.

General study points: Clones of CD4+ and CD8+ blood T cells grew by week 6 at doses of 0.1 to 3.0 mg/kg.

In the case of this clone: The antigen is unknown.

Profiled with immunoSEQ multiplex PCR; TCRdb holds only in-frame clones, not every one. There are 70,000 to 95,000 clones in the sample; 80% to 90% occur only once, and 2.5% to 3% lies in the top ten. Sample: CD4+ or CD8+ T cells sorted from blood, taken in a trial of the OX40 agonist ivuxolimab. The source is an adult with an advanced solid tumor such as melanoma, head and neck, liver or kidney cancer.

Written as DNA, the CDR3 is TGTGCCAGCTACGGGGGTAACACAGATACGCAGTATTTT. Amino acid sequence: CASYGGNTDTQYF. The chain carries TRBV6-1 and TRBJ2-3; tentative D call: TRBD2 (6 bases). The CDR3 totals 13 residues. Trimming left V 8 bases short and J 2 bases short, with 11 bases between. CDR1 is MNHNS, CDR2 SASEGT, per germline.